The 9 T cell receptor beta chains in this list originate from one sample, sequenced in a study of vaccination and CD4 T cells after COVID-19. Described treatment: roughly 11-day PBMC culture with coronavirus spike peptide pools or control peptides (ViraFEST assay). No antigen has been identified for these receptors. Cultured CD4+ T-cell DNA underwent Oncomine TCR Beta short-read sequencing. Using its own MiXCR run on the PCR reads, TCRdb lists one record per CDR3 protein. This table has about 12,000 distinct CDR3 sequences, around 58% appearing once. Sequenced: CD4+ T cells from blood, cultured in vitro. The origin of the receptors is a human donor who had recovered from COVID-19.

This chain uses TRBV15 with TRBJ2-2; D is ambiguous. The CDR3 totals 14 residues. The germline CDR1 and CDR2 sequences are LNHNV and YYDKDF (reference sequence). Trimming removed 0 bases from V and 1 base from J, with 3 bases in between. Here the CDR3 DNA reads TGTGCCACCAGCAGAGACCAGAACACCGGGGAGCTGTTTTTT. It codes for CATSRDQNTGELFF.

This clonotype turned up a few times. This chain joins TRBV20-1 and TRBJ2-7, with D perhaps matching TRBD2 (5 bases). V was cut by 6 bases and J by 0 bases, with 15 bases left in between. Looked up from germline, CDR1 is DFQATT and CDR2 is SNEGSKA (reference sequence). CDR3 length equals 14 residues. The CDR3 nucleotides are TGCAGTGCGCAGCTAGCTCCCGTCTCCTACGAGCAGTACTTC. It yields the protein CSAQLAPVSYEQYF.

The genes are TRBV20-1 and TRBJ1-5, with D possibly matching TRBD1 (5 bases). V lost 4 bases and J 0 bases, leaving 10 bases between the germline ends. The CDR3 consists of 14 residues. Germline lookup yields CDR1 DFQATT and CDR2 SNEGSKA (reference sequence). CDR3 amino acids: CSAIRGHSNQPQHF. The CDR3 region has the DNA TGCAGTGCTATACGAGGACATAGCAATCAGCCCCAGCATTTT.

The chain combines TRBV12-3 or TRBV12-4 with TRBJ2-7; a weak D match, TRBD1 (5 bases). The CDR3 has 13 amino acids. Between the trimmed V and J ends, which lost 5 bases and 7 bases, there was a span of 15 bases. Written as DNA, the CDR3 is TGTGCCAGCAGTCGACAGACCACCTTTGAGCAGTACTTC. It codes for CASSRQTTFEQYF.

Only a few counts were recorded for this clonotype. V is TRBV7-3 and J is TRBJ2-2; 11 nucleotides align to TRBD2. CDR1 and CDR2 (germline): SGHTA, FQGTGA. The CDR3 spans 16 residues. V dropped 6 bases and J dropped 1; count of bases not matched to a gene: 4. CDR3 nucleotides: TGTGCCAGCAGACCCGGGACTAGCGGGAACACCGGGGAGCTGTTTTTT. This gives the protein CASRPGTSGNTGELFF.

The V call is TRBV5-4, the J call TRBJ1-6; tentatively, D is TRBD1 (5 bases). This CDR3 comprises 14 residues. Germline CDR1 reads SGHNT; CDR2 reads YYREEE (reference sequence). Trimming cost V 2 bases and J 7 bases, with 10 bases left between them. Written as DNA, the CDR3 is TGTGCCAGCAGCTTCCCAGGGTCGAATTCACCCCTCCACTTT. Translating it yields CASSFPGSNSPLHF.

V and J are TRBV19 and TRBJ2-2, with TRBD2 matching 7 bases. V was clipped by 8 bases and J by 3 bases; unmatched bases: 6. The CDR3 has 14 amino acids. The V gene's germline CDR1 is LNHDA and CDR2 SQIVND (reference sequence). The chain's CDR3 is CASRSGGYTGELFF. The CDR3 DNA reads as TGTGCCAGTCGTTCCGGGGGGTACACCGGGGAGCTGTTTTTT.

The chain carries TRBV19 and TRBJ1-6; D unresolved. V was shortened by 6 bases and J by 10 bases, with 19 bases between the two germline ends. Per germline, CDR1 LNHDA and CDR2 SQIVND (reference sequence). The CDR3 covers 15 residues. The CDR3 spells CASRATSFQDSPLHF. The CDR3 coding sequence is TGTGCCAGTAGAGCCACCTCCTTCCAGGACTCACCCCTCCACTTT.

This clonotype was seen a few times. This sequence joins TRBV7-6 and TRBJ1-2; D may be TRBD1 (5 bases). This CDR3 spans 15 amino acids. The V gene's germline CDR1 is SGHVS and CDR2 FNYEAQ. Trimming left V 5 bases short and J 3 bases short, with 16 bases between. The CDR3 nucleotides read TGTGCCAGCAGCCATCTAGGGGAAGGGGACTATGGCTACACCTTC. Translated, it gives CASSHLGEGDYGYTF.